Listed below are T cell receptor beta chains from one sample, sequenced in a study of blood T cell repertoires in COVID-19. Produced via immunoSEQ multiplex PCR; TCRdb's table is partial and in-frame only. The sample carries 300,000 to 350,000 clones, approximately 90% recorded once. The sample consisted of peripheral blood. These receptors were collected from a woman in her twenties or thirties with COVID-19, enrolled during active disease. Both conserved end residues are part of each CDR3. Each record gives: CDR3 length, J gene, V gene, CDR3 protein.

CDR3 length: 14; J gene: TRBJ1-1; V gene: TRBV5-6; CDR3 protein: CASSLPGGRTEAFF
CDR3 length: 15; J gene: TRBJ1-1; V gene: TRBV28; CDR3 protein: CASRLRLTGRTEAFF
CDR3 length: 15; J gene: TRBJ2-3; V gene: TRBV10-3; CDR3 protein: CAISGQGPSTDTQYF
CDR3 length: 14; J gene: TRBJ2-3; V gene: TRBV10-1; CDR3 protein: CASSKGQGGDTQYF
CDR3 length: 16; J gene: TRBJ1-6; V gene: TRBV28; CDR3 protein: CASSAGTGGRNSPLHF
CDR3 length: 12; J gene: TRBJ1-2; V gene: TRBV9; CDR3 protein: CASGAGTYGYTF
CDR3 length: 14; J gene: TRBJ1-5; V gene: TRBV5-5; CDR3 protein: CASSLSPGPQPQHF
CDR3 length: 15; J gene: TRBJ1-5; V gene: TRBV11-2; CDR3 protein: CASSLEGTAYQPQHF
CDR3 length: 14; J gene: TRBJ1-4; V gene: TRBV6-6; CDR3 protein: CASTATGVREKLFF
CDR3 length: 16; J gene: TRBJ2-1; V gene: TRBV18; CDR3 protein: CASSPNGQGSYNEQFF
CDR3 length: 13; J gene: TRBJ2-2; V gene: TRBV7-2; CDR3 protein: CASSEQPTGELFF
CDR3 length: 17; J gene: TRBJ2-1; V gene: TRBV3-1/TRBV3-2; CDR3 protein: CASSPIRSGPTYNEQFF
CDR3 length: 19; J gene: TRBJ2-6; V gene: TRBV5-4; CDR3 protein: CASSGPGLGRLLRANVLTF
CDR3 length: 13; J gene: TRBJ2-7; V gene: TRBV5-1; CDR3 protein: CASSRTGDYEQYF
CDR3 length: 13; J gene: TRBJ1-1; V gene: TRBV2; CDR3 protein: CASSKDRVTEAFF
CDR3 length: 13; J gene: TRBJ2-1; V gene: TRBV7-9; CDR3 protein: CASSLGQGNEQFF
CDR3 length: 19; J gene: TRBJ2-1; V gene: TRBV9; CDR3 protein: CASSVSLAGGPISKNEQFF
CDR3 length: 15; J gene: TRBJ2-7; V gene: TRBV19; CDR3 protein: CASSIKGRGSYEQYF
CDR3 length: 15; J gene: TRBJ1-1; V gene: TRBV28; CDR3 protein: CASTPLGVEGTEAFF
CDR3 length: 14; J gene: TRBJ2-7; V gene: TRBV7-2; CDR3 protein: CASTPTGGGYEQYF
CDR3 length: 13; J gene: TRBJ2-3; V gene: TRBV6-1; CDR3 protein: CASRGLVLDTQYF
CDR3 length: 12; J gene: TRBJ2-3; V gene: TRBV2; CDR3 protein: CASSDSGDTQYF
CDR3 length: 15; J gene: TRBJ2-2; V gene: TRBV4-3; CDR3 protein: CASSQEPGRGGELFF
CDR3 length: 12; J gene: TRBJ1-1; V gene: TRBV30; CDR3 protein: CAWAQSNTEAFF
CDR3 length: 15; J gene: TRBJ1-1; V gene: TRBV5-6; CDR3 protein: CASSLDGYMNTEAFF
CDR3 length: 15; J gene: TRBJ1-1; V gene: TRBV5-6; CDR3 protein: CASSLVRGLYTEAFF
CDR3 length: 15; J gene: TRBJ1-1; V gene: TRBV7-8; CDR3 protein: CASSSPGQGAPEAFF
CDR3 length: 13; J gene: TRBJ1-6; V gene: TRBV2; CDR3 protein: CASSPKGNSPLHF
CDR3 length: 14; J gene: TRBJ2-3; V gene: TRBV5-4; CDR3 protein: CASSLSGTPDTQYF
CDR3 length: 17; J gene: TRBJ2-5; V gene: TRBV24-1; CDR3 protein: CATSGAGGRGYQETQYF
CDR3 length: 18; J gene: TRBJ2-7; V gene: TRBV7-2; CDR3 protein: CASSLVGQQFGAGGEQYF
CDR3 length: 14; J gene: TRBJ1-4; V gene: TRBV18; CDR3 protein: CASSPGQGSEKLFF
CDR3 length: 16; J gene: TRBJ1-6; V gene: TRBV2; CDR3 protein: CASIGDPVTYNSPLHF
CDR3 length: 14; J gene: TRBJ1-2; V gene: TRBV5-5; CDR3 protein: CASSLVQGVYGYTF
CDR3 length: 15; J gene: TRBJ1-6; V gene: TRBV10-2; CDR3 protein: CASRQGWQGNSPLHF
CDR3 length: 14; J gene: TRBJ2-2; V gene: TRBV10-3; CDR3 protein: CAISQREDTGELFF
CDR3 length: 15; J gene: TRBJ2-1; V gene: TRBV14; CDR3 protein: CASSQGSGRIGEQFF
CDR3 length: 14; J gene: TRBJ1-2; V gene: TRBV5-5; CDR3 protein: CASRDLGGFYGYTF
CDR3 length: 15; J gene: TRBJ1-2; V gene: TRBV15; CDR3 protein: CATSSPRTDGYGYTF
CDR3 length: 14; J gene: TRBJ2-2; V gene: TRBV14; CDR3 protein: CASKGRENTGELFF
CDR3 length: 14; J gene: TRBJ2-5; V gene: TRBV29-1; CDR3 protein: CSVDGQSNGETQYF
CDR3 length: 12; J gene: TRBJ2-3; V gene: TRBV6-5; CDR3 protein: CASKGGTDTQYF
CDR3 length: 16; J gene: TRBJ2-3; V gene: TRBV11-2; CDR3 protein: CASSSGTGSNTDTQYF
CDR3 length: 14; J gene: TRBJ1-4; V gene: TRBV18; CDR3 protein: CASSPAGESEKLFF
CDR3 length: 13; J gene: TRBJ2-5; V gene: TRBV2; CDR3 protein: CASGSARVETQYF
CDR3 length: 14; J gene: TRBJ2-3; V gene: TRBV5-6; CDR3 protein: CASSFSSVTDTQYF
CDR3 length: 15; J gene: TRBJ1-5; V gene: TRBV5-6; CDR3 protein: CASSLRLEDYQPQHF
CDR3 length: 15; J gene: TRBJ2-1; V gene: TRBV19; CDR3 protein: CASSALATMSNEQFF
CDR3 length: 14; J gene: TRBJ1-4; V gene: TRBV11-2; CDR3 protein: CASSYRDREEKLFF
CDR3 length: 19; J gene: TRBJ1-6; V gene: TRBV2; CDR3 protein: CASRAPGYGQSSYNSPLHF
CDR3 length: 14; J gene: TRBJ2-7; V gene: TRBV5-1; CDR3 protein: CASSLTGASYEQYF
CDR3 length: 18; J gene: TRBJ1-6; V gene: TRBV7-9; CDR3 protein: CASRPPDSAQLQNSPLHF
CDR3 length: 12; J gene: TRBJ2-4; V gene: TRBV19; CDR3 protein: CASRAGANIQYF
CDR3 length: 14; J gene: TRBJ2-7; V gene: TRBV19; CDR3 protein: CASSIEWEAYEQYF
CDR3 length: 15; J gene: TRBJ2-3; V gene: TRBV6-6; CDR3 protein: CASRPTSGSTDTQYF